Listed below are T cell receptor beta chains from one sample, sequenced in a study of T cells in Graves' hyperthyroidism and ophthalmopathy. One entry per CDR3 protein, called by TCRdb with MiXCR from the multiplex PCR reads. The table shows about 570,000 distinct CDR3 sequences, with around 46% occurring only once. The specimen was peripheral blood or thyroid tissue (not recorded which). The receptor source for this set is an adult woman with Graves' disease, either hyperthyroidism or ophthalmopathy (not recorded which). The CDR3 runs from the conserved cysteine through the conserved F or W. The D gene is left open where the match is weak. Only part of the rows carry a size: once, few, many, or a class if the clone is expanded.

NA	TRBV20-1	TRBJ1-2	NA	CSPPGRSYGYTF	TGCAGTCCTCCGGGACGTTCTTATGGCTACACCTTC
many	TRBV5-1	TRBJ1-4	NA	CASSSGTAEKLFF	TGCGCCAGCAGCTCGGGGACGGCGGAGAAACTGTTTTTT
NA	TRBV15	TRBJ1-2	TRBD1	CATSRDRGRGYGYTF	TGTGCCACCAGCAGAGACAGGGGGCGCGGCTATGGCTACACCTTC
NA	TRBV10-1	TRBJ2-7	NA	CASSESNGAEQYF	TGCGCCAGCAGTGAGTCGAACGGGGCCGAGCAGTACTTC
NA	TRBV12-3/TRBV12-4	TRBJ1-2	NA	CASSLGNTF	TGTGCCAGCAGTTTGGGTAACACCTTC
few	TRBV12-3/TRBV12-4	TRBJ1-1	NA	CASSFWVTRGHTEAFF	TGTGCCAGCAGTTTTTGGGTCACCAGAGGGCACACTGAAGCTTTCTTT
many	TRBV5-6	TRBJ2-6	NA	CASSLSGNGANVLTF	TGTGCCAGCAGCTTGTCGGGTAACGGGGCCAACGTCCTGACTTTC
few	TRBV7-8	TRBJ2-5	NA	CASSSEVTQYF	TGTGCCAGCAGCTCCGAGGTGACCCAGTACTTC
NA	TRBV29-1	TRBJ1-2	NA	CSVFGGPNYGYTF	TGCAGCGTTTTCGGGGGGCCTAACTATGGCTACACCTTC
many	TRBV12-3/TRBV12-4	TRBJ1-2	NA	CASGLPGQSLPGYTF	TGTGCCAGCGGCCTACCGGGACAATCTCTTCCTGGCTACACCTTC
NA	TRBV7-2	TRBJ1-1	NA	CASSPSGGEHRGAFF	TGTGCCAGCAGCCCTAGCGGGGGTGAACACCGGGGAGCTTTCTTT
NA	TRBV29-1	TRBJ2-5	NA	CSVRARLVETQYF	TGCAGCGTTCGGGCTAGATTGGTGGAGACCCAGTACTTC
many	TRBV2	TRBJ2-7	NA	CASTARGRGQYEQYF	TGTGCCAGCACCGCAAGAGGGAGGGGGCAATACGAGCAGTACTTC
NA	TRBV7-9	TRBJ1-6	NA	CASSSTGWNSPLHF	TGTGCCAGCAGCTCCACAGGGTGGAATTCACCCCTCCACTTT
many	TRBV7-9	TRBJ1-3	NA	CASSFGVGNTIYF	TGTGCCAGCAGCTTTGGGGTCGGAAACACCATATATTTT
NA	TRBV5-1	TRBJ2-7	TRBD2	CASSLRSLAGVAGELYF	TGCGCCAGCAGCTTACGATCGTTGGCGGGAGTTGCCGGGGAGCTGTACTTC
many	TRBV7-9	TRBJ2-2	TRBD1	CASSSTPPGQYTGELFF	TGTGCCAGCAGCTCGACTCCTCCGGGACAGTACACCGGGGAGCTGTTTTTT
NA	TRBV18	TRBJ2-6	NA	CASSTSRYGANVLTF	TGTGCCAGCTCAACCTCTAGATATGGGGCCAACGTCCTGACTTTC
many	TRBV5-1	TRBJ2-7	NA	CASSATPGQSYEQYF	TGCGCCAGCAGCGCTACACCGGGACAAAGCTACGAGCAGTACTTC
NA	TRBV2	TRBJ2-7	NA	CASSAPGTLYEQYF	TGTGCCAGCAGTGCCCCAGGGACCCTCTACGAGCAGTACTTC
NA	TRBV20-1	TRBJ1-2	NA	CSPLDGKQGLDGYTF	TGCAGTCCGCTAGACGGAAAACAGGGTTTGGACGGCTACACCTTC
NA	TRBV20-1	TRBJ2-2	TRBD2	CSATGGRAATGELFF	TGCAGTGCCACCGGCGGGAGGGCCGCCACCGGGGAGCTGTTTTTT
NA	TRBV7-6	TRBJ2-2	TRBD1	CASRGTDGNTGELFF	TGTGCCAGCAGGGGGACAGACGGGAACACCGGGGAGCTGTTTTTT
NA	TRBV29-1	TRBJ1-1	TRBD1	CSLVPGGYTEAFF	TGCAGCTTGGTTCCAGGGGGGTACACTGAAGCTTTCTTT
NA	TRBV29-1	TRBJ2-7	TRBD1	CSVPGQGAYEQYF	TGCAGCGTTCCGGGACAGGGCGCCTACGAGCAGTACTTC
few	TRBV10-3	TRBJ2-7	TRBD1	CAISAGTVDEQYF	TGTGCCATCAGCGCCGGGACAGTCGACGAGCAGTACTTC
NA	TRBV9	TRBJ1-6	TRBD1	CASSVQPGQPNSPLHF	TGTGCCAGCAGCGTACAGCCGGGACAGCCGAATTCACCCCTCCACTTT
few	TRBV4-1	TRBJ2-2	NA	CASSQGGIRWGTGELFF	TGCGCCAGCAGCCAAGGGGGGATTCGATGGGGGACCGGGGAGCTGTTTTTT
NA	TRBV5-1	TRBJ1-1	NA	CASSFGAGDQAFF	TGCGCCAGCAGCTTTGGGGCAGGCGATCAGGCTTTCTTT
NA	TRBV11-2	TRBJ2-7	TRBD1	CASSLTYRGYEQYF	TGTGCCAGCAGCTTAACATACAGGGGGTACGAGCAGTACTTC
NA	TRBV10-3	TRBJ2-7	TRBD2	CAANRDYQGDEQYF	TGTGCCGCTAACCGGGACTACCAAGGCGACGAGCAGTACTTC
many	TRBV20-1	TRBJ1-3	NA	CSAWTDGNTIYF	TGCAGTGCTTGGACAGACGGGAACACCATATATTTT
NA	TRBV20-1	TRBJ2-1	TRBD2	CSARSGSLGEQFF	TGCAGTGCTCGCAGCGGGAGCCTCGGTGAGCAGTTCTTC
NA	TRBV25-1	TRBJ1-1	TRBD1	CASSQDSGRGPDFTEAFF	TGTGCCAGCAGCCAAGATTCAGGAAGGGGGCCGGATTTCACTGAAGCTTTCTTT
many	TRBV6-5	TRBJ2-2	TRBD1	CASSKQGASGELFF	TGTGCCAGCAGTAAACAGGGGGCCAGCGGGGAGCTGTTTTTT
many	TRBV12-3/TRBV12-4	TRBJ1-2	NA	CASSPGGSYGYTF	TGTGCCAGCAGCCCTGGGGGGAGCTATGGCTACACCTTC
many	TRBV20-1	TRBJ2-7	NA	CSARDGIGPYEQYF	TGCAGTGCTAGGGACGGGATCGGGCCATACGAGCAGTACTTC
many	TRBV2	TRBJ1-1	NA	CASSWQAENTEAFF	TGTGCCAGCAGTTGGCAGGCCGAGAACACTGAAGCTTTCTTT
NA	TRBV7-8	TRBJ1-6	NA	CASSLVGRENQPLHF	TGTGCCAGCAGCTTAGTTGGCAGGGAAAATCAGCCCCTCCACTTT
NA	TRBV12-3/TRBV12-4	TRBJ2-6	NA	CASGAVLGLTNVLTF	TGTGCCAGCGGAGCGGTTTTAGGACTGACCAACGTCCTGACTTTC
many	TRBV20-1	TRBJ2-7	NA	CSAREGTGSSYEQYF	TGCAGTGCTAGAGAAGGAACAGGGTCCTCCTACGAGCAGTACTTC
NA	TRBV4-2	TRBJ1-4	NA	CASSLRAGMREKLFF	TGTGCCAGCAGCCTTCGGGCGGGGATGAGAGAAAAACTGTTTTTT
many	TRBV7-2	TRBJ2-5	TRBD1	CASSLGGQTQETQYF	TGTGCCAGCAGCTTAGGGGGACAGACCCAAGAGACCCAGTACTTC
NA	TRBV20-1	TRBJ2-5	NA	CSATGPYQETQYF	TGCAGTGCTACCGGGCCGTACCAAGAGACCCAGTACTTC
many	TRBV4-2	TRBJ1-2	NA	CASSQGTATNYGYTF	TGTGCCAGCAGCCAAGGTACAGCCACTAACTATGGCTACACCTTC
few	TRBV10-3	TRBJ1-1	NA	CAIRDGGNTEAFF	TGTGCCATCAGGGACGGAGGTAACACTGAAGCTTTCTTT
many	TRBV7-9	TRBJ1-4	NA	CASSPGPATRTEKLFF	TGTGCCAGCAGCCCAGGCCCGGCTACCCGGACTGAAAAACTGTTTTTT
NA	TRBV2	TRBJ2-7	TRBD1	CASRDDRAGGEQYF	TGTGCCAGCAGGGACGACAGGGCCGGAGGCGAGCAGTACTTC
NA	TRBV5-1	TRBJ2-7	NA	CASSLVAGMYF	TGCGCCAGCAGCTTGGTGGCGGGCATGTACTTC
NA	TRBV2	TRBJ2-5	NA	CASSASEVQETQYF	TGTGCCAGCAGTGCCTCGGAAGTGCAAGAGACCCAGTACTTC
many	TRBV28	TRBJ1-1	NA	CASSLGTWSEAFF	TGTGCCAGCAGTTTGGGGACATGGTCTGAAGCTTTCTTT
many	TRBV7-9	TRBJ1-6	NA	CASSSGESMESPLHF	TGTGCCAGCAGCTCAGGGGAGTCGATGGAATCACCCCTCCACTTT
NA	TRBV18	TRBJ1-3	TRBD1	CASSPRLSTGETGNTVYF	TGTGCCAGCTCACCACGCCTGTCGACAGGGGAGACTGGAAACACCGTATATTTT
NA	TRBV7-2	TRBJ1-1	TRBD1	CASSPNRGGTEAFF	TGTGCCAGCAGCCCTAACAGGGGTGGCACTGAAGCTTTCTTT
many	TRBV18	TRBJ1-2	NA	CASSPKLYGYTF	TGTGCCAGCTCACCGAAGCTCTATGGCTACACCTTC
NA	TRBV15	TRBJ1-1	TRBD1	CATSRAGQESEAFF	TGTGCCACCAGCAGAGCCGGACAGGAGTCTGAAGCTTTCTTT
once	TRBV7-9	TRBJ2-7	NA	CASSRSGFGQYF	TGTGCCAGCAGCAGAAGCGGGTTCGGGCAGTACTTC
NA	TRBV11-2	TRBJ2-6	NA	CASSLDVSGANVLTF	TGTGCCAGCAGCTTAGACGTGTCTGGGGCCAACGTCCTGACTTTC
NA	TRBV28	TRBJ1-2	NA	CASSPGRGYGYTF	TGTGCCAGCAGCCCGGGCCGAGGCTATGGCTACACCTTC
many	TRBV20-1	TRBJ1-2	TRBD1	CSAEERGLGYGYTF	TGCAGTGCTGAAGAAAGGGGGCTCGGCTATGGCTACACCTTC